What follows is one T cell receptor (beta chain) and its context. RNA was extracted with the RNeasy kit, and a quantity of roughly 0.5 to 1 ug was reverse transcribed using random hexamers. An immunoSEQ multiplex PCR amplified TCR beta CDR3 over 54 Vbeta and 13 Jbeta. A single record per CDR3 protein comes from TCRdb applying MiXCR to the immunoSEQ multiplex PCR reads. Seen here are around 230,000 distinct CDR3 sequences, approximately 95% observed once, and the top ten hold around 0.099%. The data originate from a study of CD8 T cells in Susac syndrome. Trimming cost V 7 bases and J 6 bases; bases outside gene matches: 6. Germline V gene sequence: CDR1 SQVTM, CDR2 ANQGSEA. The CDR3 runs 12 residues. TCR beta sequencing covered blood CD8+ and CD4+ T cells. The multiple sclerosis controls consisted of treatment-naive patients with relapsing-remitting disease, either stable or active. Negative isolation was applied to CD8+ and CD4+ T cells, and FACS enrichment was applied to TEMRA cells.

The clonotype comes from a human donor with multiple sclerosis. The sequenced material came from CD4+ T cells from PBMCs. The genes are TRBV29-1 and TRBJ2-4, with TRBD2 matching over 7 bases. The CDR3, as DNA: TGCAGCGCCTCGGGAGGCCCAAACATTCAGTACTTC. It encodes CSASGGPNIQYF.